This entry concerns a single T cell receptor beta chain. Random hexamers primed reverse transcription of about 0.45 to 1 ug RNA. Amplification of TCR beta CDR3 used immunoSEQ multiplex PCR across 54 Vbeta and 13 Jbeta. TCRdb used MiXCR to reprocess the immunoSEQ multiplex PCR reads, holding one entry per CDR3 protein. The data show 150,000 or so distinct CDR3 sequences, about 93% seen once. This specimen belongs to a study of CD8 T cells in Susac syndrome. The CDR3 length is 15 residues. V dropped 2 bases and J dropped 2 bases, with 13 bases sitting between them. Germline V gene lookup returns CDR1 GTSNPN and CDR2 SVGIG (reference sequence). The sequenced target, TCR beta, came from blood CD8+ and CD4+ T cells. The controls, all healthy donors, were matched for age and sex. Bulk CD8+ and CD4+ cells came from magnetic negative isolation; CD8+ TEMRA by FACS.

Sequencing was performed on CD4+ T cells from PBMCs. This clonotype originated in a human donor in good health. This chain links TRBV30 with TRBJ2-1, with D perhaps TRBD1 (7 bases). The CDR3 here is CAWSPGGGTYNEQFF. The CDR3 bases are TGTGCCTGGAGTCCAGGGGGAGGTACCTACAATGAGCAGTTCTTC.